This TCR beta chain derives from a study of PD-1 blockade in classical Hodgkin lymphoma (dated by TCRdb to about 2020). For the wider study: Nivolumab dosing was 3 mg/kg intravenously every 2 weeks, continuing until either disease progression or unacceptable toxicity. A peripheral blood immune signature of response to PD-1 blockade in classical Hodgkin lymphoma was defined using TCR beta sequencing and CyTOF.

What the authors observed across the whole study: The study covered only a single clinical trial cohort, and the causes of the repertoire differences, possibly disease activity or prior therapy, were still not defined. A significant rise by C4D1 was seen in CD4+ but not CD8+ TCR diversity (p=0.0027 vs p=0.16), with the rise being most apparent in complete responders (p=0.02). Newly diagnosed patients were reported to have lower baseline TCR diversity than healthy donors, and relapsed/refractory patients were reported to have lower baseline TCR diversity still. Among trial patients, those achieving complete response had baseline diversity similar to that of newly diagnosed patients, while diversity was significantly lower in partial responders and progressors. Lower diversity was observed in patients in whom nivolumab was started less than 1 year after ASCT, and these patients were excluded from later analyses so that confounding by immune reconstitution would be avoided.

Genomic DNA was isolated using the Qiagen DNeasy kit from unsorted PBMCs as well as from negatively selected CD4+ and CD8+ fractions. Amplification of TCR beta CDR3 regions was done by immunoSEQ multiplex PCR with primers that anneal to V and J segments. A synthetic immune receptor repertoire was used to minimize amplification bias, and any remaining bias was removed computationally after sequencing. The study's own analysis went as follows. Repertoire diversity was quantified as the Shannon entropy index using custom Python scripts. Unsorted, CD4+ and CD8+ repertoires were examined separately, except in combined analyses, for which CD4+ and CD8+ sequences were merged in silico. A clone was considered expanded if an increase in frequency of at least 2-fold after treatment relative to C1D1 was found, and a pseudocount of 0.5 was applied to clones undetected at baseline. Singleton clones were defined as clones with 0 or 1 copy at C1D1, and non-singleton clones were defined as clones with 2 or more copies. Clones expanded in unsorted samples were annotated as CD4+, CD8+ or unknown by matching protein sequences in sorted samples from the same patient. Wilcoxon tests were applied to paired samples to test diversity changes from C1D1 to C4D1. TCRdb re-hosts the immuneACCESS table, in-frame sequences only. Its copies lack some clones; in the studies checked, an unresolved V gene accounts for under half of them, and the cause for the rest is not known. The V and J calls and the clone size are those of that table, but D and trimming were determined from the DNA. This sample gives about 86,000 clones in total; about 88% of them show up just once. The biggest ten clones account for around 10% of the sample.

This clone was observed once. This clone's antigen is unknown. Per-base quality was not reported, and no clone a single base away is much larger than it. CDR1 and CDR2, per the germline V gene, are SGHTA and FQGNSA. The CDR3 numbers 17 residues from cysteine through phenylalanine. The retained sequence is limited to the CDR3, 51 bases, with the frame set at the first base. The junction shows trimming of 3 bases on V and 2 bases on J, and the gene matches do not reach 11 bases of it. In the paper's terms, the time point label means: cycle 2 day 1 (C2D1) of nivolumab. Every trial patient had relapsed after autologous stem cell transplantation, and cohorts A, B and C differed in prior brentuximab vedotin exposure. The trial cohort included some 53 patients with relapsed/refractory classical Hodgkin lymphoma, and each patient had a best overall response of complete response, partial response or progressive disease. In the multi-cohort phase II CheckMate 205 trial, trial patients received single-agent nivolumab. An independent review committee assessed best overall response using the 2007 International Working Group response criteria. Trial PBMCs were collected immediately before nivolumab initiation (C1D1) and during therapy at cycle 2 day 1 and cycle 4 day 1. Peripheral blood was collected in 8 mL Vacutainer Cell Preparation Tubes, from which PBMCs were isolated by centrifugation and then cryopreserved.

This chain is built from TRBV7-2 and TRBJ2-5; TRBD2 aligns with 8 central bases. Sequences were derived from peripheral blood mononuclear cells (PBMCs), sampled before the second cycle of nivolumab. This sequence was found in a human donor with classical Hodgkin lymphoma. In nucleotide form, the sequence is TGTGCCAGCAGCTTTGAGCTCGCCGGGACTAGACAAGAGACCCAGTACTTC. Translated, it reads CASSFELAGTRQETQYF.